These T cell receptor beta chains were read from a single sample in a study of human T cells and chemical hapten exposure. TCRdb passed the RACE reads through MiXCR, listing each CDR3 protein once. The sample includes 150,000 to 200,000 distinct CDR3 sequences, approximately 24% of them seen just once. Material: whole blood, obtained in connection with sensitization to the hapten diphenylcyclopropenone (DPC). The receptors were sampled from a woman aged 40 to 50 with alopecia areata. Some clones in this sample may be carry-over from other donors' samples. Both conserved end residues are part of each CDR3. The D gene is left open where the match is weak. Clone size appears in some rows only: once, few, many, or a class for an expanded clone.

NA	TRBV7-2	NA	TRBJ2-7	TGTGCCAGCAGCTTAGGTGCTAGTCGCTTCTACGAGCAGTACTTC	CASSLGASRFYEQYF
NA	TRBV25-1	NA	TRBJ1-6	TGTGCCAGCGCCGGGACGCAGCCGAATTCACCCCTCCACTTT	CASAGTQPNSPLHF
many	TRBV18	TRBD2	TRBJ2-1	TGTGCCAGCTCACCGCCTCAGACTAGCGGGAGGGCCTTCAACAATGAGCAGTTCTTC	CASSPPQTSGRAFNNEQFF
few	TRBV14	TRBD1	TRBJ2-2	TGTGCCAGCAGCCCTCGGACAGGGGGCCGAACCGGGGAGCTGTTTTTT	CASSPRTGGRTGELFF
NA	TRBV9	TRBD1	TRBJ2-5	TGTGCCAGCAGCGCAGGGGGATCCTTTCAAGAGACCCAGTACTTC	CASSAGGSFQETQYF
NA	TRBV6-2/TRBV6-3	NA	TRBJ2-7	TGTGCCAGCAGTTACCACAAGGGTGGCGAGCAGTACTTC	CASSYHKGGEQYF
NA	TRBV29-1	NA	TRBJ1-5	TGCAGCGTTCGTACTTCAGATAATCAGCCCCAGCATTTT	CSVRTSDNQPQHF
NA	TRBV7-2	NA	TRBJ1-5	TGTGCCAGCAGCTTAGCGTTCAGCCAGCCCCAGCATTTT	CASSLAFSQPQHF
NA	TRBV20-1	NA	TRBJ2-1	TGCAGTGCTAGAGATGGAGTAGACTACAATGAGCAGTTCTTC	CSARDGVDYNEQFF
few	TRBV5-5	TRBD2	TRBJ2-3	TGTGCCAGCAGCTCCTATCCGACTAGCGGGAGGGCTGATTATACGCAGTATTTT	CASSSYPTSGRADYTQYF
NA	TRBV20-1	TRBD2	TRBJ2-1	TGCAGTGCTAGACCAAGACTAGCGGAGATGTTCTTC	CSARPRLAEMFF
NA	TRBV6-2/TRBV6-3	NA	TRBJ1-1	TGTGCCAGCAGGGCCACCGGGAACACTGAAGCTTTCTTT	CASRATGNTEAFF
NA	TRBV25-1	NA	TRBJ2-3	TGTGCCAGCAGTGTAGGGCGAGAAGCAGATACGCAGTATTTT	CASSVGREADTQYF
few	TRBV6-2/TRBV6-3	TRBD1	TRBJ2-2	TGTGCCAGCACAGGAGGACAGGGATGGACCGGGGAGCTGTTTTTT	CASTGGQGWTGELFF
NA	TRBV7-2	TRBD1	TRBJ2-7	TGTGCCAGCAGCTTAGTCGCCAGGGGGCGCAACGAGCAGTACTTC	CASSLVARGRNEQYF
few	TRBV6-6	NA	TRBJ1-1	TGTGCCAGCAGTACCCAAAGACGATCCCGGGGGGCTTCTGAAGCTTTCTTT	CASSTQRRSRGASEAFF
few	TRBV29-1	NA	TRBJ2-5	TGCAGCGTTCGGCGGTTCGGAGAGACCCAGTACTTC	CSVRRFGETQYF
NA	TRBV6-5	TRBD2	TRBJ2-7	TGTGCCAGCAGCCCCCCTAGCGGGAGCGTCGACGAGCAGTACTTC	CASSPPSGSVDEQYF
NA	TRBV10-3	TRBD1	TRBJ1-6	TGTGCCATCAAGGGGACAGGGGAGGGTTCACCCCTCCACTTT	CAIKGTGEGSPLHF
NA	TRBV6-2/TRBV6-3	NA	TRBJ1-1	TGTGCCAGCATGAGGAGGACTGAAGCTTTCTTT	CASMRRTEAFF
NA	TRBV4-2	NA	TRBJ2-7	TGTGCCAGCAGCCAAGATGAGGGAGTAGGGGCCAACGTGCAGTACTTC	CASSQDEGVGANVQYF
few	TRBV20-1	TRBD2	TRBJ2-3	TGCAGTGCCTCTTGGGGGCTAGCGGGAGGGATCGGTACGCAGTATTTT	CSASWGLAGGIGTQYF
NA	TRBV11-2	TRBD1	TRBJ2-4	TGTGCCAGCAGCGCCACAGGGGGAAACATTCAGTACTTC	CASSATGGNIQYF
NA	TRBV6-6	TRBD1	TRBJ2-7	TGTGCCAGCAGTTACTCGAGACAGGGGATCTACGAGCAGTACTTC	CASSYSRQGIYEQYF
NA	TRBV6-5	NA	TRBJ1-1	TGTGCCAGCAGTTACTTTGCCTCGAACACTGAAGCTTTCTTT	CASSYFASNTEAFF
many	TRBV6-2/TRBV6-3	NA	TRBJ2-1	TGTGCCAGCAGTCTATATCGACCCTCCCGAGAGTTCTTC	CASSLYRPSREFF
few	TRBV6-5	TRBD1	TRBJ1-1	TGTGCCAGCAGTTCCCCCTCTGACAGGGCGAACACTGAAGCTTTCTTT	CASSSPSDRANTEAFF
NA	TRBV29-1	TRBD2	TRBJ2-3	TGCAGCGTCGAAGCGGGAGCCACAGATACGCAGTATTTT	CSVEAGATDTQYF
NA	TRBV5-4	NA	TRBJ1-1	TGTGCCAGCAGCTTGCGGCAGATGAACACTGAAGCTTTCTTT	CASSLRQMNTEAFF
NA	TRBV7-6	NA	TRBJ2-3	TGTGCCAGCAGCCCTTCTGGGGTACGCACAGATACGCAGTATTTT	CASSPSGVRTDTQYF
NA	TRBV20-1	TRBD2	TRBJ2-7	TGCAGTGCTAGCGAGATAGCGGGAGGCAGCTCCTACGAGCAGTACTTC	CSASEIAGGSSYEQYF
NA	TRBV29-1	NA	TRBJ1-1	TGCAGCGCAGGCGGGGGGAACACTGAAGCTTTCTTT	CSAGGGNTEAFF
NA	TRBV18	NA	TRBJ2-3	TGTGCCAGCTCACCACTTACTAGTGGAGATACGCAGTATTTT	CASSPLTSGDTQYF
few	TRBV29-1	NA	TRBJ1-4	TGCAGCGTTGCAAAACAGGACACTAATGAAAAACTGTTTTTT	CSVAKQDTNEKLFF
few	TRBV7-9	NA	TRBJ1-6	TGTGCCATAGGAGGGGTTAATTCACCCCTCCACTTT	CAIGGVNSPLHF
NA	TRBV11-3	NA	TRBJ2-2	TGTGCCAGCAGCCGGGGCCGGGCGAACACCGGGGAGCTGTTTTTT	CASSRGRANTGELFF
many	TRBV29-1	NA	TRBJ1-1	TGCAGCGTTTCCCCACTGAGCACTGAAGCTTTCTTT	CSVSPLSTEAFF
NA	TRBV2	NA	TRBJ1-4	TGTGCCACTCGCCGATCGACAGCAACTAATGAAAAACTGTTTTTT	CATRRSTATNEKLFF
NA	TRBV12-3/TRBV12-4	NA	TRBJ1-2	TGTGCCAGCAGTTACCCGGTGGGCTATGGCTACACCTTC	CASSYPVGYGYTF
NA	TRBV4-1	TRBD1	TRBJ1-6	TGCGCCAGCAGCCAAATAGACAGGGAGAATTCACCCCTCCACTTT	CASSQIDRENSPLHF
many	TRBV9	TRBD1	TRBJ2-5	TGTGCCAGCAGCGTAGAAGGTGGGACAGGCTCCCAAGAGACCCAGTACTTC	CASSVEGGTGSQETQYF
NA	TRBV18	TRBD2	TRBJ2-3	TGTGCCAGCTCACCATCCAGCGGGAGGGGCACAGATACGCAGTATTTT	CASSPSSGRGTDTQYF
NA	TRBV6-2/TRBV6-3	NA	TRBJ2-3	TGTGCCAGCAGCTACGGACGGGCCATCACAGATACGCAGTATTTT	CASSYGRAITDTQYF
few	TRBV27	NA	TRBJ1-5	TGTGCCAGCGGGAGCTTCCCTAACCCCTCTCGTCAGCCCCAGCATTTT	CASGSFPNPSRQPQHF
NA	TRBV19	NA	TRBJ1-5	TGTGCCAGTAGTCGAGTTTCTCAGCCCCAGCATTTT	CASSRVSQPQHF
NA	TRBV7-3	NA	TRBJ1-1	TGTGCCAGCAGTCAAACGGCGGGGGGCAGGACTGAAGCTTTCTTT	CASSQTAGGRTEAFF
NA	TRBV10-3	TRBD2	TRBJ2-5	TGTGCCATCAGTGACTCGGGGTCGAGCGGGGGGGCCTTGGTAGAGACCCAGTACTTC	CAISDSGSSGGALVETQYF
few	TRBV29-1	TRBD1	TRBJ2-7	TGCAGCGTGGGGTCGGGACAGGGGTACGAGCAGTACTTC	CSVGSGQGYEQYF
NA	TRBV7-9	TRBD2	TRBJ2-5	TGTGCCAGCAGCCTAGCGGGAGAATTTACCCAGTACTTC	CASSLAGEFTQYF
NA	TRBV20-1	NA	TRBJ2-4	TGCAGTGCTAGAGATCTGACGGGGAAAAACATTCAGTACTTC	CSARDLTGKNIQYF
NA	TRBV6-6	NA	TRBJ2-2	TGTGCCAGCAAGATTGGCGGGGGCAACACCGGGGAGCTGTTTTTT	CASKIGGGNTGELFF
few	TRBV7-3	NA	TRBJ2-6	TGTGCCAGCAGCTCGATCCGGGACTCGAGCTCTGGGGCCAACGTCCTGACTTTC	CASSSIRDSSSGANVLTF
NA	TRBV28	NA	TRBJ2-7	TGTGCCAGCAGTCCCTTAGGGGTCAGGAACGAGCAGTACTTC	CASSPLGVRNEQYF
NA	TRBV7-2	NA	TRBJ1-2	TGTGCCAGCAGCCCGGACAGTTACTATGGCTACACCTTC	CASSPDSYYGYTF
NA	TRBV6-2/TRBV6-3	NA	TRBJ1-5	TGTGCCAGCAGTTACTCGAATCCCCAGCCCCAGCATTTT	CASSYSNPQPQHF
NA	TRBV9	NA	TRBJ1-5	TGTGCCAGCAGCGTAGGTTGGGATAGCAATCAGCCCCAGCATTTT	CASSVGWDSNQPQHF
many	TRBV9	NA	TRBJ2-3	TGTGCCAGCAGCGTAGGGGGCACAGATACGCAGTATTTT	CASSVGGTDTQYF
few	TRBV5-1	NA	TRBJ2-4	TGCGCCAGCAGCTTGGCAAGGGATGCGGCCAAAAACATTCAGTACTTC	CASSLARDAAKNIQYF